This TCR beta chain was sequenced for a study of post-analysis software for immune sequencing data. For the study at large: Relapsing-remitting, secondary progressive and progressive-relapsing forms of multiple sclerosis all featured among disease courses. The study's findings and limits: The five TRBV segments detected at higher frequency in patients than in controls included TRBV5-6, TRBV5-1 and TRBV20-1. F measure showed strong co-clustering of same-batch samples. Normalized Chao1 diversity in multiple sclerosis patients fell significantly below that of controls.

The trim removed 6 bases at V and 4 bases at J, leaving 5 bases unmatched. The CDR3 is 13 amino acids. Unique molecular identifiers had been added to the TCR beta cDNA libraries. From roughly 1 to 10 million T cells, a few hundred thousand cDNA molecules were obtained. In TCRdb, the PCR reads were re-called with MiXCR into one record per CDR3 protein. The sample lists a few hundred thousand distinct CDR3 sequences, roughly 45% seen once, with over 10% in the top ten. Regarding this clonotype: Antigen specificity is unknown.

The material sequenced was blood. This sequence was found in a girl aged 5-17 years with multiple sclerosis. The chain recombines TRBV12-3 or TRBV12-4 with TRBJ2-7; 8 bases map to TRBD1. The DNA of the CDR3 is TGTGCCAGCAGGTCGGGACAGGCTTACGAGCAGTACTTC. Residues: CASRSGQAYEQYF.